The next 12 T cell receptor beta chains were all read from a single sample in a study of long-term antiretroviral therapy in people with HIV. The immunoSEQ assay was v3.0, run at survey level. Clones were read by immunoSEQ multiplex PCR, and TCRdb kept only the in-frame ones, dropping some. The sample holds 17,000 or so clones, more than 85% seen once. Sequences were derived from unsorted PBMCs, sampled 0.3 years after starting antiretroviral therapy. These receptors were obtained from a man aged 55 to 69 with HIV.

DNA for the CDR3: TGTGCCAGCATCTACAGGGCGGGGAACACCGGGGAGCTGTTTTTT. Translating it yields CASIYRAGNTGELFF. The rearrangement links TRBV6-5 to TRBJ2-2, with D possibly being TRBD1 (6 bases). CDR3 length: 15 amino acids. V lost 7 bases and J 1 base, leaving 13 bases between the germline ends. The V gene's germline CDR1 is MNHEY and CDR2 SVGAGI.

A few counts support this clone. This chain uses TRBV7-8 with TRBJ1-3; D gene uncertain. Trimming left V 6 bases short and J 1 base short, with 1 base between. Germline values: CDR1 SGHVS, CDR2 FQNEAQ. This CDR3 is built from 11 residues. CDR3 residues: CASRSGNTIYF. The CDR3 nucleotides read TGTGCCAGCAGATCTGGAAACACCATATATTTT.

This clone came up once. The rearrangement links TRBV9 to TRBJ1-1; D unresolved. The CDR3 covers 14 residues. The germline CDR1 and CDR2 sequences are SGDLS and YYNGEE. The V and J ends lost 4 bases and 11 bases respectively, with 21 bases between them. CDR3 DNA: TGTGCCAGCAGCCCCGCAGGTTGGGCCCCGGACGCTTTCTTT. It yields the protein CASSPAGWAPDAFF.

The CDR3 sequence: CASRAGLAGVANEQFF. DNA for the CDR3: TGTGCCAGCAGGGCAGGACTAGCGGGGGTAGCAAATGAGCAGTTCTTC. The V call is TRBV27, the J call TRBJ2-1; 13 bases line up with TRBD2. The V gene's germline CDR1 is MNHEY and CDR2 SMNVEV (reference sequence). The CDR3 spans 16 residues. Losses at the gene ends were 6 bases for V and 7 bases for J; bases not matched to a gene: 9.

The rearrangement joins TRBV7-9 to TRBJ1-3, with unresolved D. V was clipped by 3 bases and J by 4 bases, with 4 bases between them. The CDR3 contains 12 residues. The germline V gene has CDR1 SEHNR and CDR2 FQNEAQ (reference sequence). The CDR3 here is CASSLEGNTIYF. CDR3 in DNA: TGTGCCAGCAGCTTGGAGGGAAACACCATATATTTT.

The chain has TRBV30 and TRBJ2-5, with a weak D call TRBD1 (6 bases). Germline loops: CDR1 GTSNPN, CDR2 SVGIG (reference sequence). The CDR3 is made up of 15 amino acids. V was trimmed by 2 bases and J by 2 bases, leaving 15 bases between them. The DNA for the CDR3 is TGTGCCTGGAGTACCCGGGACATCTATCAAGAGACCCAGTACTTC. Translation gives CAWSTRDIYQETQYF. Based on the CDR3 plus reference TRBV30 and TRBJ2-5, the full variable domain is SQTIHQWPATLVQPVGSPLSLECTVEGTSNPNLYWYRQAAGRGLQLLFYSVGIGQISSEVPQNLSASRPQDRQFILSSKKLLLSDSGFYLCAWSTRDIYQETQYFGPGTRLLVL.

This clone appeared a single time. The chain employs TRBV7-2 and TRBJ2-1, with 9 bases that match TRBD2. Trimming took 5 bases from V and 4 from J; bases not matched to a gene: 9. The CDR3 covers 16 residues. From germline, CDR1 is SGHTA and CDR2 FQGNSA. Here the CDR3 DNA reads TGTGCCAGCAGCCCTCGGGCTAGCGGGGCTTACAATGAGCAGTTCTTC. Translated, it gives CASSPRASGAYNEQFF. Complete variable domain (other parts from reference TRBV7-2 and TRBJ2-1): GAGVSQSPSNKVTEKGKDVELRCDPISGHTALYWYRQSLGQGLEFLIYFQGNSAPDKSGLPSDRFSAERTGGSVSTLTIQRTQQEDSAVYLCASSPRASGAYNEQFFGPGTRLTVL.

CDR3 bases: TGTGCCAGCAGTGTGGACAGGGCAGCTAACTATGGCTACACCTTC. Translated: CASSVDRAANYGYTF. V usage is TRBV6-1 and J usage is TRBJ1-2, with 8 nucleotides matching TRBD1. V shed 4 bases, J shed 0 bases, and the junction held 4 bases outside the gene matches. The CDR3 sequence is 15 residues long. Germline CDR1 reads MNHNS; CDR2 reads SASEGT.

J is TRBJ2-2 and V is TRBV11-3; D is perhaps TRBD1 or TRBD2 (5 bases each). V lost 4 bases to trimming and J lost 4 bases, with 16 bases between them. This CDR3 region has 16 residues. Germline CDR1 is SGHNT and CDR2 is YENEEA. The CDR3 coding sequence is TGTGCCAGCAGCTCCTCCGGCAGGGCGGGCACCGGGGAGCTGTTTTTT. Its protein product is CASSSSGRAGTGELFF.

This chain links TRBV28 with TRBJ1-2; unclear D gene. This CDR3 has 14 residues. CDR1 and CDR2 from the germline V gene are MDHEN and SYDVKM. With 4 bases removed from V and 2 bases from J, the gap between germline ends came to 11 bases. The CDR3 DNA reads TGTGCCAGCAGTTCCTTGGACTTCAACTATGGCTACACCTTC. Its translation is CASSSLDFNYGYTF.

V gene TRBV7-3 combines with J gene TRBJ2-1; tentative D call: TRBD2 (6 bases). CDR3 size: 15 residues. V lost 2 bases and J lost 4, with 12 bases in between. The germline gives CDR1 SGHTA, CDR2 FQGTGA. The CDR3 DNA reads TGTGCCAGCAGCTTAGGGCGGGGCCTATACAATGAGCAGTTCTTC. As protein: CASSLGRGLYNEQFF. Based on the CDR3 plus reference TRBV7-3 and TRBJ2-1, the full variable domain is GAGVSQTPSNKVTEKGKYVELRCDPISGHTALYWYRQSLGQGPEFLIYFQGTGAADDSGLPNDRFFAVRPEGSVSTLKIQRTERGDSAVYLCASSLGRGLYNEQFFGPGTRLTVL.

DNA for the CDR3: TGTGCCCTTTTTAGCGGGGGGTCGAGCTCCTACAATGAGCAGTTCTTC. It codes for CALFSGGSSSYNEQFF. The chain joins TRBV7-9 to TRBJ2-1; 10 positions agree with TRBD2. From germline, CDR1 is SEHNR and CDR2 FQNEAQ (reference sequence). The V and J ends lost 11 bases and 0 bases, in that order; junction bases with no gene match: 10. The CDR3 runs 16 residues. The full variable domain, in which reference TRBV7-9 and TRBJ2-1 provide the parts outside the CDR3, is DTGVSQNPRHKITKRGQNVTFRCDPISEHNRLYWYRQTLGQGPEFLTYFQNEAQLEKSRLLSDRFSAERPKGSFSTLEIQRTEQGDSAMYLCALFSGGSSSYNEQFFGPGTRLTVL.